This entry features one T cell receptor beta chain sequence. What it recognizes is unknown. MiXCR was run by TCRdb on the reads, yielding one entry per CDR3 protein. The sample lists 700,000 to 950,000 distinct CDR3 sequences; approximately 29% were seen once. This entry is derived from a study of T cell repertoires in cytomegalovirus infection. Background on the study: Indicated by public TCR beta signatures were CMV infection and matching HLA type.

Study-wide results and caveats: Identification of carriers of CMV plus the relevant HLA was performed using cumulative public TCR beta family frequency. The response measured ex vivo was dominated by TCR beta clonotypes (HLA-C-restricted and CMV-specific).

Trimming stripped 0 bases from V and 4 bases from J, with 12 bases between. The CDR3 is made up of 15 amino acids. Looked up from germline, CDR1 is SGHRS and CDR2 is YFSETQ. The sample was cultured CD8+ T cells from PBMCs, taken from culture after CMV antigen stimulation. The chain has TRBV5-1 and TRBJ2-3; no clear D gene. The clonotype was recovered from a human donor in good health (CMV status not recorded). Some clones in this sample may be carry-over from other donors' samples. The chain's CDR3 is CASSLDGPRADTQYF. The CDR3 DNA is TGCGCCAGCAGCTTGGACGGGCCTAGAGCAGATACGCAGTATTTT.